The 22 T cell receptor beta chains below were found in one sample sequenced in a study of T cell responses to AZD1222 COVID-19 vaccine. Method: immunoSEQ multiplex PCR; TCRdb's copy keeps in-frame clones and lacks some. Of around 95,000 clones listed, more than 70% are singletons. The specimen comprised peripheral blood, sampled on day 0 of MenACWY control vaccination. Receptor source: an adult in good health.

The CDR3 region has the DNA TGTGCCAGCAGCTTAGCTGCGGGGGGGACGGATGGCTACACCTTC. This translates into CASSLAAGGTDGYTF. The gene calls are TRBV7-9 and TRBJ1-2, with a tentative D call TRBD1 (5 bases). Germline CDR1 and CDR2: SEHNR and FQNEAQ (reference sequence). This CDR3 region has 15 residues. Trimming cost V 0 bases and J 6 bases, with 14 bases left between them.

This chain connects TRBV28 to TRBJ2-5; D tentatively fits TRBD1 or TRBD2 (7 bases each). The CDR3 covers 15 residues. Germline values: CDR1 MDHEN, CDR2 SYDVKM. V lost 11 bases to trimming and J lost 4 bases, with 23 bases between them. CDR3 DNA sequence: TGTGCCGCCCCATGGCGGGGGCAGGGGGGAGAGACCCAGTACTTC. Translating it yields CAAPWRGQGGETQYF.

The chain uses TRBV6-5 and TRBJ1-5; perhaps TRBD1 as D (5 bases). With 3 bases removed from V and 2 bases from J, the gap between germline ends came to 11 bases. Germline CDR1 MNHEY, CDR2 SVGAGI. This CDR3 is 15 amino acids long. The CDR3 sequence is CASSYTGLGNQPQHF. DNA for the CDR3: TGTGCCAGCAGTTATACAGGCCTGGGCAATCAGCCCCAGCATTTT.

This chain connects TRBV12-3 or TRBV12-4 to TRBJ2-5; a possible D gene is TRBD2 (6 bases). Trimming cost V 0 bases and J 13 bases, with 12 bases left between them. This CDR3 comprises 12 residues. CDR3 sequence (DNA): TGTGCCAGCAGTTTAGCGGAGGGACTTGTGTACTTC. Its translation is CASSLAEGLVYF.

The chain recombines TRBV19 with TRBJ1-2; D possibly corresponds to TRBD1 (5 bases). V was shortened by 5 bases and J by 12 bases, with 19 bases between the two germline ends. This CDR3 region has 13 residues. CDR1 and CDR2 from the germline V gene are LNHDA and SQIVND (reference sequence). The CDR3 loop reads CASSLPRGDGNTF. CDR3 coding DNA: TGTGCCAGTAGTCTCCCTCGGGGGGATGGGAACACCTTC.

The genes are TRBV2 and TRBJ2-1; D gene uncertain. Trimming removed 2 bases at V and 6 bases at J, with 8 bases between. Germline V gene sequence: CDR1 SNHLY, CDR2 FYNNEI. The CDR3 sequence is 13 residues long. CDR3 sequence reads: CASSEFRSNEQFF. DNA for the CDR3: TGTGCCAGCAGTGAATTCAGGTCCAATGAGCAGTTCTTC.

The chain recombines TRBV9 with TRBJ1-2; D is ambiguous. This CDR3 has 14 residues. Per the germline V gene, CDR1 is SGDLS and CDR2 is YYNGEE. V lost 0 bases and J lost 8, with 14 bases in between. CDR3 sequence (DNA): TGTGCCAGCAGCGTAGATACCCGGAGAGGGGGCTACACCTTC. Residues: CASSVDTRRGGYTF. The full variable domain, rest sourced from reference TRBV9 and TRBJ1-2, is DSGVTQTPKHLITATGQRVTLRCSPRSGDLSVYWYQQSLDQGLQFLIQYYNGEERAKGNILERFSAQQFPDLHSELNLSSLELGDSALYFCASSVDTRRGGYTFGSGTRLTVV.

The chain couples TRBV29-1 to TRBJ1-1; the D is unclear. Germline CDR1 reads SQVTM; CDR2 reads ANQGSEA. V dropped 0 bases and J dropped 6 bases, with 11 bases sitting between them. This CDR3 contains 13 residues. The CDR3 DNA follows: TGCAGCGTTGAAGAAGTGGGTGGGGCTGAAGCTTTCTTT. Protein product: CSVEEVGGAEAFF.

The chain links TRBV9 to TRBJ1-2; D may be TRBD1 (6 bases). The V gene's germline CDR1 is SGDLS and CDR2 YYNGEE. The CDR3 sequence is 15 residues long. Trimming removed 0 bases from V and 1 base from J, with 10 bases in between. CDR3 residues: CASSVEQGYNYGYTF. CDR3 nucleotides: TGTGCCAGCAGCGTAGAACAGGGCTATAACTATGGCTACACCTTC.

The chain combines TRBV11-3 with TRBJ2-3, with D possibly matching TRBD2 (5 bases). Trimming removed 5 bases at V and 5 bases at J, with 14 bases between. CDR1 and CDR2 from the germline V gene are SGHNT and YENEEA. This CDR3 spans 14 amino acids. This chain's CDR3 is CASSPGVAKDTQYF. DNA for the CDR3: TGTGCCAGCAGCCCCGGGGTAGCGAAAGATACGCAGTATTTT.

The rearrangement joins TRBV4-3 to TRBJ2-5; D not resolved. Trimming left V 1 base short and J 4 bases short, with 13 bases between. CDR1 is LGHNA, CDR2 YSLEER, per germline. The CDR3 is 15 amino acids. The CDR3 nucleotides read TGCGCCAGCAGCCAAGGAACCGGGCCCCCAGAGACCCAGTACTTC. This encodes CASSQGTGPPETQYF.

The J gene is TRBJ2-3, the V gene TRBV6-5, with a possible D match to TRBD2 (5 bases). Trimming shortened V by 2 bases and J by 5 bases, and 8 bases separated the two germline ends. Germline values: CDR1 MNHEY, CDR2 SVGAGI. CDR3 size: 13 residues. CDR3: CASSYEGRDTQYF. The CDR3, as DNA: TGTGCCAGCAGTTACGAGGGTCGAGATACGCAGTATTTT.

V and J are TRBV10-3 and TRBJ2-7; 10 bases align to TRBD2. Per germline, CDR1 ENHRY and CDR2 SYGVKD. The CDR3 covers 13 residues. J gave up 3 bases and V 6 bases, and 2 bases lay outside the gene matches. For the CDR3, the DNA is TGTGCCATCAGAGGGACTAGCGACTACGAGCAGTACTTC. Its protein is CAIRGTSDYEQYF.

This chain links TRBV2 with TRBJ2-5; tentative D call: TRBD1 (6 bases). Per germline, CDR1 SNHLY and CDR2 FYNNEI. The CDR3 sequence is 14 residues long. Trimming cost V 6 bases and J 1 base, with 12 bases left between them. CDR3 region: CASRDRQVQETQYF. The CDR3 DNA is TGTGCCAGCAGAGACCGACAGGTCCAAGAGACCCAGTACTTC. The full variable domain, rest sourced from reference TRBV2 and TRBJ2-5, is EPEVTQTPSHQVTQMGQEVILRCVPISNHLYFYWYRQILGQKVEFLVSFYNNEISEKSEIFDDQFSVERPDGSNFTLKIRSTKLEDSAMYFCASRDRQVQETQYFGPGTRLLVL.

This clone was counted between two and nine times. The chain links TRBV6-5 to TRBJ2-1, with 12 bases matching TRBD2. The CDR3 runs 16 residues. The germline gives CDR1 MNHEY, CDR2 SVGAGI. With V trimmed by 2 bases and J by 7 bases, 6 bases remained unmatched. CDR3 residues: CASSYLTSGRINEQFF. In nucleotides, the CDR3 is TGTGCCAGCAGTTACCTAACTAGCGGGAGGATAAATGAGCAGTTCTTC.

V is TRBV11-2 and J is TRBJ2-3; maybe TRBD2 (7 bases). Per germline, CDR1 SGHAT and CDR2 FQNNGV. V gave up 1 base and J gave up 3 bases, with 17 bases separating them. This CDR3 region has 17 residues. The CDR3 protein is CASSLAGGGGGTDTQYF. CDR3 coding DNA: TGTGCCAGCAGCTTAGCGGGGGGCGGAGGAGGGACAGATACGCAGTATTTT.

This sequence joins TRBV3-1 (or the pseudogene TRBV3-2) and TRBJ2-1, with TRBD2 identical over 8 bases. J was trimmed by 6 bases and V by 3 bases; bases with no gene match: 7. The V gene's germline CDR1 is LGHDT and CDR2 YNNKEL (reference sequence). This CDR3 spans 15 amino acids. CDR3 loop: CASSQVGGAFNEQFF. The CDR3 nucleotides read TGTGCCAGCAGCCAGGTCGGGGGGGCGTTCAATGAGCAGTTCTTC.

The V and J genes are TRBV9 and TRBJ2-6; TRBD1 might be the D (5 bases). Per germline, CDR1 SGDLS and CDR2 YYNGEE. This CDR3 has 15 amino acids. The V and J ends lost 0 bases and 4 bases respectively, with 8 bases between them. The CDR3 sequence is CASSVGQSGANVLTF. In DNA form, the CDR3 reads TGTGCCAGCAGCGTAGGACAGTCAGGGGCCAACGTCCTGACTTTC.

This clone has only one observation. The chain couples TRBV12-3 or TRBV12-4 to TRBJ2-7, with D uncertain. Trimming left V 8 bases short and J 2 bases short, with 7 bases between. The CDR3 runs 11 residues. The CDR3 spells CASCSAYEQYF. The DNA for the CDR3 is TGTGCCAGCTGCTCCGCCTACGAGCAGTACTTC.

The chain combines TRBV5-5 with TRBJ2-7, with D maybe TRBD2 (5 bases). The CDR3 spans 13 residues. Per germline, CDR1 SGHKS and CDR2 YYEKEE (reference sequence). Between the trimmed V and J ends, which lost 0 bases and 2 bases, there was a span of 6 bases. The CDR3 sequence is CASSLGAAYEQYF. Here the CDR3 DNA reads TGTGCCAGCAGCTTGGGAGCGGCCTACGAGCAGTACTTC.

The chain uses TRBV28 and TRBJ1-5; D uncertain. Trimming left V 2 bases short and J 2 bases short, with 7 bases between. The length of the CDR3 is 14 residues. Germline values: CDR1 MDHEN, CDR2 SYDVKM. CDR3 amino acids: CASSLLGGNQPQHF. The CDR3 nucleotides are TGTGCCAGCAGTTTACTAGGAGGCAATCAGCCCCAGCATTTT.

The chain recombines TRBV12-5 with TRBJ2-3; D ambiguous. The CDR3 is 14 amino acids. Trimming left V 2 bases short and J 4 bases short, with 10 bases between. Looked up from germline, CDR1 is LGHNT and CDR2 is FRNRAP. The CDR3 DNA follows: TGTGCTAGTGGTTTGAACTCGTTGTCAGATACGCAGTATTTT. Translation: CASGLNSLSDTQYF. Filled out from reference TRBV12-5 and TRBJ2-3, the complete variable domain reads DARVTQTPRHKVTEMGQEVTMRCQPILGHNTVFWYRQTMMQGLELLAYFRNRAPLDDSGMPKDRFSAEMPDATLATLKIQPSEPRDSAVYFCASGLNSLSDTQYFGPGTRLTVL.